What follows are 31 T cell receptor beta chains derived from one specimen sequenced in a study of cytomegalovirus exposure and HLA in healthy donors. A multiplex PCR was run with 60 Vbeta primers and 13 Jbeta primers. Using immunoSEQ multiplex PCR, the repertoire was profiled, and TCRdb retains in-frame clones only, with some absent. Among approximately 150,000 clones listed, 65% to 90% were seen once. The source material was PBMCs. These receptors were collected from a human donor in good health.

This chain joins TRBV29-1 and TRBJ1-5, with a tentative D call TRBD1 (5 bases). Germline assignment: CDR1 SQVTM and CDR2 ANQGSEA. V dropped 4 bases and J dropped 1 base, with 11 bases sitting between them. The CDR3 has 14 amino acids. CDR3 DNA sequence: TGCAGCGTTGTGGGGCCCGGGAGCAATCAGCCCCAGCATTTT. As protein: CSVVGPGSNQPQHF.

This clone was observed a handful of times. The genes are TRBV4-3 and TRBJ1-2; D is possibly TRBD1 (5 bases). In germline, CDR1 is LGHNA, CDR2 YSLEER. Between the trimmed V and J ends, which lost 0 bases and 4 bases, there was a span of 12 bases. CDR3 length: 15 amino acids. CDR3 sequence reads: CASSQELGQGYGYTF. The CDR3 nucleotides read TGCGCCAGCAGCCAAGAATTGGGCCAGGGCTATGGCTACACCTTC.

The chain employs TRBV19 and TRBJ2-7; a possible D gene is TRBD2 (5 bases). The CDR3 length is 14 residues. Per the germline V gene, CDR1 is LNHDA and CDR2 is SQIVND (reference sequence). V was cut by 5 bases and J by 2 bases, with 13 bases left in between. CDR3 protein: CASSFRGSPYEQYF. CDR3 nucleotide sequence: TGTGCCAGTAGTTTCAGAGGGTCGCCCTACGAGCAGTACTTC.

The chain combines TRBV4-1 with TRBJ1-1; the D is unclear. CDR3 length: 14 amino acids. The germline V gene encodes CDR1 MGHRA and CDR2 YSYEKL. V was cut by 1 base and J by 0 bases, with 6 bases left in between. The CDR3 spells CASSQGVVNTEAFF. For the CDR3, the DNA is TGCGCCAGCAGCCAAGGAGTAGTGAACACTGAAGCTTTCTTT.

The V gene is TRBV4-3, the J gene TRBJ2-5; TRBD2 matches 14 bases. CDR1 LGHNA and CDR2 YSLEER come from the germline V gene. Trimming took 4 bases from V and 5 from J; bases not matched to a gene: 9. The CDR3 is 17 amino acids. CDR3 protein: CASSPGLAGGPMETQYF. The CDR3 nucleotides are TGCGCCAGCAGCCCCGGACTAGCGGGGGGTCCGATGGAGACCCAGTACTTC.

The rearrangement joins TRBV4-2 to TRBJ2-5; weak D call: TRBD2 (7 bases). Germline values: CDR1 LGHNA, CDR2 YNFKEQ. The V end lost 1 base, the J end lost 5 bases, and 14 bases lay between the germline ends. The CDR3 length is 15 residues. The CDR3, as DNA: TGTGCCAGCAGCCAAGCGGGGGAGGGGGGGGAGACCCAGTACTTC. Protein sequence: CASSQAGEGGETQYF.

This clone appeared a few times. Additional DNA sequences in this sample encode the identical CDR3. V and J are TRBV7-8 and TRBJ2-2; possibly TRBD1 for D (6 bases). The CDR3 runs to 16 residues. V lost 1 base to trimming and J lost 3 bases, with 12 bases between them. CDR1 SGHVS and CDR2 FQNEAQ come from the germline V gene. The CDR3 nucleotides are TGTGCCAGCAGCTTAGATCAGGCAGGGGACACCGGGGAGCTGTTTTTT. It yields the protein CASSLDQAGDTGELFF. Full variable domain (rest looked up from reference TRBV7-8 and TRBJ2-2): GAGVSQSPRYKVAKRGQDVALRCDPISGHVSLFWYQQALGQGPEFLTYFQNEAQLDKSGLPSDRFFAERPEGSVSTLKIQRTQQEDSAVYLCASSLDQAGDTGELFFGEGSRLTVL.

The chain combines TRBV27 with TRBJ1-6, with D unclear. Germline CDR1 MNHEY, CDR2 SMNVEV (reference sequence). The V gene lost 5 bases and the J gene lost 6 bases, with 14 bases spanning the gap. The length of the CDR3 is 15 residues. CDR3 loop: CASSPRLILNSPLHF. The CDR3 nucleotides are TGTGCCAGCAGTCCCCGACTGATCCTTAATTCACCCCTCCACTTT.

This clone has more than one count but fewer than ten. The chain has TRBV29-1 and TRBJ1-2; 11 nucleotides line up with TRBD1. The CDR3 consists of 12 residues. The V and J ends lost 7 bases and 7 bases, in that order; junction bases with no gene match: 5. Germline V lookup: CDR1 SQVTM, CDR2 ANQGSEA. The CDR3 DNA sequence: TGCAGCGCCGGACAGGGGGCGGGTGGCTACACCTTC. It translates to CSAGQGAGGYTF.

This sequence joins TRBV5-5 and TRBJ1-2; 10 bases match TRBD1. This CDR3 region has 15 residues. V shed 3 bases, J shed 0 bases, and the junction held 2 bases outside the gene matches. CDR1 is SGHKS and CDR2 is YYEKEE in the germline V gene (reference sequence). CDR3 DNA sequence: TGTGCCAGCAGCTGGACAGGGGGAGCTAACTATGGCTACACCTTC. Protein sequence: CASSWTGGANYGYTF.

The J gene is TRBJ2-1, the V gene TRBV6-5, with D tentatively TRBD2 (5 bases). V shed 0 bases and J shed 6 bases, with 12 bases lying between them. This CDR3 is built from 15 residues. Germline-derived CDR1 and CDR2 are MNHEY and SVGAGI. The CDR3 is CASSYSKRVSNEQFF. The CDR3 nucleotides read TGTGCCAGCAGTTACTCGAAGAGGGTTTCCAATGAGCAGTTCTTC.

This chain joins TRBV4-2 and TRBJ2-7; TRBD2 might be the D (6 bases). The CDR3 runs to 15 residues. Germline CDR1 LGHNA, CDR2 YNFKEQ. V was shortened by 0 bases and J by 0 bases, with 9 bases between the two germline ends. CDR3 region: CASSQERGSSYEQYF. The CDR3 DNA is TGTGCCAGCAGCCAAGAGCGGGGAAGCTCCTACGAGCAGTACTTC.

The count of this clone is one. This chain uses TRBV6-5 with TRBJ1-1; TRBD1 might be the D (5 bases). This CDR3 is built from 14 residues. The ends were cut back, 5 bases at V and 5 bases at J, with 15 bases in the middle. Germline values: CDR1 MNHEY, CDR2 SVGAGI. The CDR3 bases are TGTGCCAGCAGTCGACAGTTTTTTGTTACTGAAGCTTTCTTT. This codes for CASSRQFFVTEAFF.

A note on this clone: Other DNA sequences in this specimen translate into the identical CDR3. The V gene is TRBV7-2, the J gene TRBJ1-4; D call uncertain. Trimming took 5 bases from V and 0 from J, leaving 10 bases between them. Germline CDR1 is SGHTA and CDR2 is FQGNSA. The CDR3 length is 15 residues. CDR3 protein: CASSPRAATNEKLFF. The CDR3 DNA is TGTGCCAGCAGCCCTCGAGCCGCAACTAATGAAAAACTGTTTTTT.

The chain links TRBV13 to TRBJ1-1, with D possibly TRBD1 on 5 matching bases. Per germline, CDR1 PRHDT and CDR2 FYEKMQ (reference sequence). Trimming removed 4 bases from V and 3 bases from J, with 15 bases in between. The CDR3 spans 15 residues. Here the CDR3 DNA reads TGTGCCAGCAGCTCCCGGGGGTTAGTGGACACTGAAGCTTTCTTT. Translating it yields CASSSRGLVDTEAFF.

The V gene is TRBV7-2, the J gene TRBJ2-5, with TRBD2 matching over 11 bases. Germline V gives CDR1 SGHTA, CDR2 FQGNSA. This CDR3 spans 16 amino acids. Losses at the gene ends were 4 bases for V and 5 bases for J; bases not matched to a gene: 9. CDR3 sequence reads: CASSSLSGGARETQYF. The CDR3 DNA is TGTGCCAGCAGCTCCCTTAGCGGGGGGGCCAGGGAGACCCAGTACTTC.

CDR3 DNA: TGTGCCAGCAGCGTATCCACTGGGCCGGACTATGGCTACACCTTC. It specifies CASSVSTGPDYGYTF. This chain connects TRBV9 to TRBJ1-2; no clear D. The germline V and J ends were trimmed by 1 base and 3 bases, with 13 bases remaining between them. The CDR3 is 15 amino acids. Germline V lookup: CDR1 SGDLS, CDR2 YYNGEE.

The gene calls are TRBV6-5 and TRBJ1-5; possibly TRBD1 for D (6 bases). Germline assignment: CDR1 MNHEY and CDR2 SVGAGI. V dropped 6 bases and J dropped 4 bases, with 7 bases sitting between them. This CDR3 has 12 residues. CDR3 amino acids: CASRRGNQPQHF. The CDR3, as DNA: TGTGCCAGCAGAAGGGGGAATCAGCCCCAGCATTTT.

This chain uses TRBV7-6 with TRBJ2-5; TRBD2 matches 9 bases. Germline V gene lookup returns CDR1 SGHVS and CDR2 FNYEAQ. The CDR3 sequence is 15 residues long. Unmatched junction bases numbered 7, after V lost 4 bases and J lost 4 bases. The CDR3 DNA reads as TGTGCCAGCAGCTCTAGCGGGATGTCAGGAGAGACCCAGTACTTC. Translating gives CASSSSGMSGETQYF. Complete variable domain (other parts from reference TRBV7-6 and TRBJ2-5): GAGVSQSPRYKVTKRGQDVALRCDPISGHVSLYWYRQALGQGPEFLTYFNYEAQQDKSGLPNDRFSAERPEGSISTLTIQRTEQRDSAMYRCASSSSGMSGETQYFGPGTRLLVL.

The chain uses TRBV18 and TRBJ1-3; tentative D call: TRBD1 (6 bases). Trimming took off 2 bases at V and 7 bases at J, with 9 bases between the two ends. This CDR3 contains 13 residues. The germline gives CDR1 KGHSH, CDR2 LQKENI. CDR3 in amino acids: CASSPGDRNTIYF. Written as DNA, the CDR3 is TGTGCCAGCTCACCAGGCGACAGGAACACCATATATTTT.

The chain combines TRBV7-2 with TRBJ2-7; 8 bases align to TRBD2. CDR1 and CDR2 from the germline V gene are SGHTA and FQGNSA. This CDR3 contains 15 residues. The V and J ends lost 5 bases and 4 bases, in that order; junction bases with no gene match: 10. The CDR3 sequence: CASSLIAGSSYEQYF. The CDR3 nucleotides are TGTGCCAGCAGCCTCATAGCGGGGTCCTCGTACGAGCAGTACTTC.

The V gene is TRBV6-5, the J gene TRBJ1-5, with 9 bases aligning to TRBD1. From germline, CDR1 is MNHEY and CDR2 SVGAGI. V lost 6 bases to trimming and J lost 5 bases; unmatched junction nucleotides: 8. The CDR3 is 15 residues long. The CDR3 DNA reads TGTGCCAGCAGCCTCACAGGGGGCGGACATCAGCCCCAGCATTTT. Translated, it gives CASSLTGGGHQPQHF.

The V and J genes are TRBV4-3 and TRBJ2-1; 14 bases align to TRBD2. Germline loops: CDR1 LGHNA, CDR2 YSLEER. This CDR3 is 20 amino acids long. Trimming cost V 2 bases and J 1 base; bases outside gene matches: 10. As DNA, the CDR3 is TGCGCCAGCAGCCAATCCTGGACTAGCGGGGGGTATGGATCCTACAATGAGCAGTTCTTC. Amino acid sequence: CASSQSWTSGGYGSYNEQFF.

The chain carries TRBV19 and TRBJ2-1, with a tentative D call TRBD2 (5 bases). Looked up from germline, CDR1 is LNHDA and CDR2 is SQIVND (reference sequence). The CDR3 has 14 amino acids. Trimming shortened V by 4 bases and J by 1 base, and 8 bases separated the two germline ends. The CDR3, as DNA: TGTGCCAGTAGTAGGCGGGCTTCCTACAATGAGCAGTTCTTC. This sequence encodes CASSRRASYNEQFF. Variable domain in full (rest from reference TRBV19 and TRBJ2-1): DGGITQSPKYLFRKEGQNVTLSCEQNLNHDAMYWYRQDPGQGLRLIYYSQIVNDFQKGDIAEGYSVSREKKESFPLTVTSAQKNPTAFYLCASSRRASYNEQFFGPGTRLTVL.

The rearrangement joins TRBV2 to TRBJ2-7, with 7 nucleotides matching TRBD2. CDR3 length: 14 amino acids. V gave up 10 bases and J gave up 4 bases; unmatched junction bases: 13. Germline CDR1 reads SNHLY; CDR2 reads FYNNEI. The CDR3 is CATLWGGFPYEQYF. CDR3 in DNA: TGTGCCACCCTTTGGGGGGGGTTCCCGTACGAGCAGTACTTC.

This clone came up once. V gene TRBV19 combines with J gene TRBJ1-2; D may be TRBD1 (6 bases). Germline CDR1 and CDR2: LNHDA and SQIVND (reference sequence). V was pared by 2 bases and J by 4 bases, with 11 bases between. The CDR3 has 14 residues. The CDR3 DNA reads as TGTGCCAGTAGTATAATACAGGGAAGCTATGGCTACACCTTC. This gives the protein CASSIIQGSYGYTF. Full variable domain (outside the CDR3, taken from reference TRBV19 and TRBJ1-2): DGGITQSPKYLFRKEGQNVTLSCEQNLNHDAMYWYRQDPGQGLRLIYYSQIVNDFQKGDIAEGYSVSREKKESFPLTVTSAQKNPTAFYLCASSIIQGSYGYTFGSGTRLTVV.

This clone was seen once. The chain combines TRBV7-9 with TRBJ2-6; D perhaps matches TRBD2 (7 bases). Per the germline V gene, CDR1 is SEHNR and CDR2 is FQNEAQ (reference sequence). Trimming took off 6 bases at V and 0 bases at J, with 18 bases between the two ends. The CDR3 length is 18 residues. This CDR3 reads CASSRRGGIVSGANVLTF. Here the CDR3 DNA reads TGTGCCAGCAGTCGGAGGGGGGGGATTGTCTCTGGGGCCAACGTCCTGACTTTC.

This chain links TRBV9 with TRBJ1-2; D is ambiguous. Trimming took off 1 base at V and 4 bases at J, with 8 bases between the two ends. The length of the CDR3 is 13 residues. Germline CDR1 reads SGDLS; CDR2 reads YYNGEE. CDR3 DNA sequence: TGTGCCAGCAGCGTAAACAGTCGCTATGGCTACACCTTC. Its translation: CASSVNSRYGYTF.

The gene calls are TRBV5-6 and TRBJ2-1; 9 bases align to TRBD2. Germline CDR1 is SGHDT and CDR2 is YYEEEE. The CDR3 is made up of 17 amino acids. V lost 4 bases and J lost 1; bases outside the gene matches: 9. CDR3 bases: TGTGCCAGCAGCCTTAGCGGGGGCTACCTTTCCTACAATGAGCAGTTCTTC. Protein sequence: CASSLSGGYLSYNEQFF.

The chain is built from TRBV5-8 and TRBJ1-1, with TRBD1 identical over 7 bases. There are 13 residues in the CDR3. Germline V CDR1 and CDR2: SGHTS, YDEGEE. J gave up 8 bases and V 4 bases, and 8 bases lay outside the gene matches. CDR3 in DNA: TGTGCCAGCAGCCGCTACTCACAGGGGGAAGCTTTCTTT. Its protein is CASSRYSQGEAFF.

This clone has a single count. V gene TRBV6-1 combines with J gene TRBJ2-7; 7 bases match TRBD1. J was trimmed by 7 bases and V by 2 bases; bases with no gene match: 5. Germline V gene data show CDR1 as MNHNS and CDR2 as SASEGT. This CDR3 is built from 13 residues. In DNA, the CDR3 is TGTGCCAGCAGTGAAACAGGGGTGGGGGAGCAGTACTTC. Translation: CASSETGVGEQYF.